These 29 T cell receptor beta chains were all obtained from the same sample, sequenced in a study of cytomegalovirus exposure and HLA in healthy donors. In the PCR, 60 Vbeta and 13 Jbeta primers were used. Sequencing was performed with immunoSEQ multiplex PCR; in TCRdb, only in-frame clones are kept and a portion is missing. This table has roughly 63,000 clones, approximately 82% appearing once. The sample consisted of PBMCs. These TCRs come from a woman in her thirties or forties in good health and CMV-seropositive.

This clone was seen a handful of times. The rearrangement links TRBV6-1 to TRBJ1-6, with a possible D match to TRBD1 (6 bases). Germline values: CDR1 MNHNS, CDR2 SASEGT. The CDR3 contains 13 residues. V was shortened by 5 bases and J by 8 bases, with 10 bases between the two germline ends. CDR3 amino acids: CASSRQAYSPLHF. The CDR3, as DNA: TGTGCCAGCAGTAGACAGGCTTATTCACCCCTCCACTTT.

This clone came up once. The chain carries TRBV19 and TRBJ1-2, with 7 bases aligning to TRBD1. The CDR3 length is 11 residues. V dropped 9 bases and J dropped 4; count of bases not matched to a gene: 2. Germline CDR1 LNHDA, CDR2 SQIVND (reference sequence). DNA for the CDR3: TGTGCCAGCGGGACAGTCTATGGCTACACCTTC. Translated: CASGTVYGYTF.

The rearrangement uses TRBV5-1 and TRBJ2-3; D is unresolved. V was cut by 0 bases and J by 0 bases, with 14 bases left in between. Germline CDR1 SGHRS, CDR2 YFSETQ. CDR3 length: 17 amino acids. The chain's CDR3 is CASSLVGSASSTDTQYF. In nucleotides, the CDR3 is TGCGCCAGCAGCTTGGTCGGAAGCGCCTCTAGCACAGATACGCAGTATTTT.

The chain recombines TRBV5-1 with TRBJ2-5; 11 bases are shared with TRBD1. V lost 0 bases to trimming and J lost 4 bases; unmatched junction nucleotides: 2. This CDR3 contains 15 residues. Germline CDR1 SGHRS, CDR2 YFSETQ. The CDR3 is CASSLAGTGGETQYF. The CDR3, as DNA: TGCGCCAGCAGCTTGGCCGGGACAGGGGGAGAGACCCAGTACTTC.

CDR3 in DNA: TGTGCCCTATCGAGCGGGGGAGCAACCGGGGAGCTGTTTTTT. Protein product: CALSSGGATGELFF. V and J are TRBV10-3 and TRBJ2-2; 8 nucleotides match TRBD2. V was pared by 11 bases and J by 5 bases, with 10 bases of the junction left unmatched. From germline, CDR1 is ENHRY and CDR2 SYGVKD. The CDR3 has 14 residues.

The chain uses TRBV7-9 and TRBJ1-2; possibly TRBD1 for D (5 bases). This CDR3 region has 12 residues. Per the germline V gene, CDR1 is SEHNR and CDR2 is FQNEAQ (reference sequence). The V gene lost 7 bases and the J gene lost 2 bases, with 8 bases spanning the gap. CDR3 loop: CASTGINYGYTF. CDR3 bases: TGTGCCAGCACAGGGATCAACTATGGCTACACCTTC.

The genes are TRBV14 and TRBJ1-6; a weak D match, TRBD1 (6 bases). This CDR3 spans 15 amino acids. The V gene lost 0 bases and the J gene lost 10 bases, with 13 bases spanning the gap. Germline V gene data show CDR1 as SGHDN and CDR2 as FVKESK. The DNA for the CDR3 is TGTGCCAGCAGCCAAGATTGGGGGCTGTGGTCACCCCTCCACTTT. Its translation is CASSQDWGLWSPLHF.

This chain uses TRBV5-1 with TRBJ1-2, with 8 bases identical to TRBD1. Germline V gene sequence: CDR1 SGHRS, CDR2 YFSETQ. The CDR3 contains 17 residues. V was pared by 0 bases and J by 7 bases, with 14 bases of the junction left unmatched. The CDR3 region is CASSLVPPTGEGSGYTF. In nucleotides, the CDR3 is TGCGCCAGCAGCTTGGTCCCACCGACAGGGGAGGGGTCTGGCTACACCTTC.

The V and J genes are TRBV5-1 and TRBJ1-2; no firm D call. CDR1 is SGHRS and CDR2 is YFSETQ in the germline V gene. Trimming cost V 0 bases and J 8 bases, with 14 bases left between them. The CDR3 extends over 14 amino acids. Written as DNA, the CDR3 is TGCGCCAGCAGCTTGGCTTCACTTGGGGAGGGCTACACCTTC. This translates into CASSLASLGEGYTF. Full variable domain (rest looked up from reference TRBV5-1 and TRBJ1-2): KAGVTQTPRYLIKTRGQQVTLSCSPISGHRSVSWYQQTPGQGLQFLFEYFSETQRNKGNFPGRFSGRQFSNSRSEMNVSTLELGDSALYLCASSLASLGEGYTFGSGTRLTVV.

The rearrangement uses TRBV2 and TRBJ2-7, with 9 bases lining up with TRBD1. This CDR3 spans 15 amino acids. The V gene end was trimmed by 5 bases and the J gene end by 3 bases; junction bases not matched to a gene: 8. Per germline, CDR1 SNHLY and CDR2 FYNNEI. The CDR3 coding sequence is TGTGCCAGCAGTATGGGACAGGGTCGTGTCTACGAGCAGTACTTC. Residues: CASSMGQGRVYEQYF.

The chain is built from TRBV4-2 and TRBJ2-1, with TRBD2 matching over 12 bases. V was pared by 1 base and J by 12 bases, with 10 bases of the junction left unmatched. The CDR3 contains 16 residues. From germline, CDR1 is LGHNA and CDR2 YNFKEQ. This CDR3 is CASSQGLAGAQGGQFF. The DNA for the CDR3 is TGTGCCAGCAGCCAAGGACTAGCGGGGGCCCAAGGGGGGCAGTTCTTC.

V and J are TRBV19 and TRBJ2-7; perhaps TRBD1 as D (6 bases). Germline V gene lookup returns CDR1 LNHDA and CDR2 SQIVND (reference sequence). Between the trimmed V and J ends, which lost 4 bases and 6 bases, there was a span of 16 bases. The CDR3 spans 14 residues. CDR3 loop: CASSTRDTGAEQYF. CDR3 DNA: TGTGCCAGTAGTACAAGGGACACCGGCGCCGAGCAGTACTTC. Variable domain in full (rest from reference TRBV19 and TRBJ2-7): DGGITQSPKYLFRKEGQNVTLSCEQNLNHDAMYWYRQDPGQGLRLIYYSQIVNDFQKGDIAEGYSVSREKKESFPLTVTSAQKNPTAFYLCASSTRDTGAEQYFGPGTRLTVT.

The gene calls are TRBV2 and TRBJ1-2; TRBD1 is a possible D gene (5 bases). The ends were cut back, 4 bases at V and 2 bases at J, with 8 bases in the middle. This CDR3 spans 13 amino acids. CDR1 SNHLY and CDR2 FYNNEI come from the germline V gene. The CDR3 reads CASSVKGNYGYTF. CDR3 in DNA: TGTGCCAGCAGTGTGAAGGGGAACTATGGCTACACCTTC.

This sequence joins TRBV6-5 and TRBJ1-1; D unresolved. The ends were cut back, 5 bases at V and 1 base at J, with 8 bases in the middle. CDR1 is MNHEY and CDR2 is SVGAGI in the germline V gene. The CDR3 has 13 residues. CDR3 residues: CASSKSWNTEAFF. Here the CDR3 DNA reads TGTGCCAGCAGTAAGAGTTGGAACACTGAAGCTTTCTTT.

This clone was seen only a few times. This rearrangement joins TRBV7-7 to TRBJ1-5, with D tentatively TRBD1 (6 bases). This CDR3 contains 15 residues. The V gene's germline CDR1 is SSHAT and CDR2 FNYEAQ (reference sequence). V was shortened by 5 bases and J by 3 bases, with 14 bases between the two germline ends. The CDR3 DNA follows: TGTGCCAGCAGCCCCTTAGACAGGATCAATCAGCCCCAGCATTTT. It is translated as CASSPLDRINQPQHF.

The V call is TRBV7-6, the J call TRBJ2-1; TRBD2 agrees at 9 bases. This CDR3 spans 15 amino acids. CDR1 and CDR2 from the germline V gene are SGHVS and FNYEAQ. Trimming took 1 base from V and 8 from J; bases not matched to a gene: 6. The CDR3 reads CASSLGASGAHEQFF. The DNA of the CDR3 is TGTGCCAGCAGCTTAGGGGCTAGCGGGGCCCATGAGCAGTTCTTC.

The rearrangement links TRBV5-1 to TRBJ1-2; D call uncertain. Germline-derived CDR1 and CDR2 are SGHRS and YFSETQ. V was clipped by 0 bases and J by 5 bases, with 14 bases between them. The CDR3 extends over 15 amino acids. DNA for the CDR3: TGCGCCAGCAGCTTGGAGGGCCGGGAAGGGTATGGCTACACCTTC. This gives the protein CASSLEGREGYGYTF.

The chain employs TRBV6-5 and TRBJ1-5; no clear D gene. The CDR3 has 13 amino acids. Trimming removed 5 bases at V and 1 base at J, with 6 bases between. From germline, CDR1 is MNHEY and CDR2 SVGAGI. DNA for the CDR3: TGTGCCAGCAGTCCCGGGAGCAATCAGCCCCAGCATTTT. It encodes CASSPGSNQPQHF.

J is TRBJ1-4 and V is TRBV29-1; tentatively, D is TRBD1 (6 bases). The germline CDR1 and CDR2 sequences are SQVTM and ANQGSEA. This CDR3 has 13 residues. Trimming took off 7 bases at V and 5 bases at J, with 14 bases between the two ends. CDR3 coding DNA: TGCAGCGCCGGTAGGCAGGGGAATGAAAAACTGTTTTTT. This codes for CSAGRQGNEKLFF.

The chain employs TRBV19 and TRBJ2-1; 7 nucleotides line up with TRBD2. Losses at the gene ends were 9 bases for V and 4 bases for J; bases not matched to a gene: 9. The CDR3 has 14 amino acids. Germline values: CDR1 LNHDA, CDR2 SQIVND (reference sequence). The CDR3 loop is CASTLRGVYNEQFF. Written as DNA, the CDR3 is TGTGCCAGCACCCTCCGGGGGGTTTACAATGAGCAGTTCTTC.

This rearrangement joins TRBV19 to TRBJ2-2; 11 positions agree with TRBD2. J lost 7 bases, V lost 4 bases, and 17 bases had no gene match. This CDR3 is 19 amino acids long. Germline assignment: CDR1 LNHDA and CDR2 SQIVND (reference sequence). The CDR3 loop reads CASSSGRGLAGLALGELFF. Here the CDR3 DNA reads TGTGCCAGTAGTAGTGGCCGAGGACTAGCGGGTCTTGCGCTCGGGGAGCTGTTTTTT.

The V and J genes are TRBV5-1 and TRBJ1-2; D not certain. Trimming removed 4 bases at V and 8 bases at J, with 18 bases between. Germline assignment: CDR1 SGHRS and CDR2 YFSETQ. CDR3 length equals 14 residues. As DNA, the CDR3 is TGCGCCAGCAGCACGGGAGAGGGTCTTTGGGGCTACACCTTC. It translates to CASSTGEGLWGYTF.

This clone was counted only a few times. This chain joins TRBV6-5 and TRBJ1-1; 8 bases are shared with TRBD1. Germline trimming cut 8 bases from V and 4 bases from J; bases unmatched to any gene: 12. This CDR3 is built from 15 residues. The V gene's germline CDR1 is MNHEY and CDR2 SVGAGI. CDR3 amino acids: CASYSTGALFTEAFF. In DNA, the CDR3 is TGTGCCAGCTACTCGACAGGGGCCCTTTTCACTGAAGCTTTCTTT.

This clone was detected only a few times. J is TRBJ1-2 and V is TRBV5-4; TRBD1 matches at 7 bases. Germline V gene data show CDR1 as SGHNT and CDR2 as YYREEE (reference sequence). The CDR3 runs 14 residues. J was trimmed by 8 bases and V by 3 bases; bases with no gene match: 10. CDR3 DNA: TGTGCCAGCAGCTCGAGACAGGGAGGACACGGCTACACCTTC. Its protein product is CASSSRQGGHGYTF.

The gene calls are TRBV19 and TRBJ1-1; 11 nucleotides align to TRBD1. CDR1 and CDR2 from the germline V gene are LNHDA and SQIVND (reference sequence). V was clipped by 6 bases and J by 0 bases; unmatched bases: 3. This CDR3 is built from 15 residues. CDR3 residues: CASRDRGRVNTEAFF. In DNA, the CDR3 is TGTGCCAGTAGGGACAGGGGGCGCGTGAACACTGAAGCTTTCTTT.

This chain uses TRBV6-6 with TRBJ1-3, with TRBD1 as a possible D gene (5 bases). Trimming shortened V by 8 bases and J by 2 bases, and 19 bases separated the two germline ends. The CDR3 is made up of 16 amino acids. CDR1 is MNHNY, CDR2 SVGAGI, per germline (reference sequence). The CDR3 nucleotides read TGTGCCAGCGGGTCCTTCGACAGAAGGCCTGGAAACACCATATATTTT. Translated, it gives CASGSFDRRPGNTIYF.

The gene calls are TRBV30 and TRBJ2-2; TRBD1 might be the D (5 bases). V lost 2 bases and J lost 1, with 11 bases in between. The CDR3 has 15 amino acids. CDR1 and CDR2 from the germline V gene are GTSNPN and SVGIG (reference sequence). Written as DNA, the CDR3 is TGTGCCTGGAGTAAGGGGTTCTTGAACACCGGGGAGCTGTTTTTT. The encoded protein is CAWSKGFLNTGELFF.

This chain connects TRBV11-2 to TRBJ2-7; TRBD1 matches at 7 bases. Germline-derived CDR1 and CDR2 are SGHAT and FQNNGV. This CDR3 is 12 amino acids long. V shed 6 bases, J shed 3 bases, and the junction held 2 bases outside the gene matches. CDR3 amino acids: CASSRQGYEQYF. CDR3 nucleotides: TGTGCCAGCAGTCGACAGGGCTACGAGCAGTACTTC. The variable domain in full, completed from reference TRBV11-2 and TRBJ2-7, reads EAGVAQSPRYKIIEKRQSVAFWCNPISGHATLYWYQQILGQGPKLLIQFQNNGVVDDSQLPKDRFSAERLKGVDSTLKIQPAKLEDSAVYLCASSRQGYEQYFGPGTRLTVT.

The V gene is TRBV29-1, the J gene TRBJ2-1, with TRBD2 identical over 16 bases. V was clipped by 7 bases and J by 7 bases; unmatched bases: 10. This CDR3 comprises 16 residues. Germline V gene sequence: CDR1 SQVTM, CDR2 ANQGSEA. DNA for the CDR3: TGCAGCGCCAAGGGGACTAGCGGGGGGGCGGGTAATGAGCAGTTCTTC. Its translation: CSAKGTSGGAGNEQFF.